The clone carrying this T cell receptor (beta chain) was counted many times. What it recognizes is unknown. The sample originates from a study of CD8+CD57+ T cells in acquired aplastic anemia. Study information: The average for DNA from sorted CD4+ and CD8+ cells was 3.2 ug.

The germline V gene encodes CDR1 MNHNS and CDR2 SASEGT. V lost 6 bases to trimming and J lost 8 bases, with 11 bases between them. This CDR3 has 13 amino acids. TCR beta VDJ and CDR3 profiling used genomic DNA as template. TCRdb called the reads again in MiXCR, with one record for every CDR3 protein. The repertoire holds about 420,000 distinct CDR3 sequences, with 65% to 75% as singletons. Study-wide findings and caveats: Controls did not differ significantly from patients in CD8+ Simpson's diversity.

The receptor was isolated from a human donor in good health, serving as a control. Material for sequencing was sorted CD4+, CD8+, or CD8+CD57+ T cells (not recorded which) from PBMCs. The chain carries TRBV6-1 and TRBJ1-6; D is perhaps TRBD1 (5 bases). CDR3 sequence reads: CASSDRGDSPLHF. For the CDR3, the DNA is TGTGCCAGCAGCGACCGAGGGGATTCACCCCTCCACTTT.